The sequence of this T cell receptor (beta chain) was determined in a study of cytomegalovirus exposure and HLA in healthy donors (dated by TCRdb to 2016 to 2017). About the investigation overall: An earlier analysis of about 530 of the donors reported about 280 Gb of sequence data and 117 million unique TCR beta sequences obtained from about 180 million T cells. An early release covering roughly 600 HLA-typed donors comprised approximately 290 gigabases of sequencing data and tens of millions of unique TCR sequences. The genetic ancestry cluster associated with self-reported Caucasian donors included roughly 84% of the roughly 380 genotyped donors. The study aimed to test whether cataloging public T cell receptors could reveal signatures of past pathogen exposure. The study profiled the T cell repertoires of approximately 700 subjects by immunosequencing and related them to cytomegalovirus serostatus. Along with the approximately 700-subject first cohort, a separate validation cohort of around 120 different subjects was used. To predict cytomegalovirus infection status, the study combined high-throughput TCR immunosequencing, statistical association of individual TCRs with disease status, and machine learning. A later analysis re-examined previously published TCR beta repertoires from just over 650 donors and added high-resolution HLA genotyping to investigate patterns of TCR occurrence. In the later analysis, no new phenotypic data were used to find candidate immune exposures; instead, reliance was placed on TCR beta sequences and their occurrence across donors. An earlier analysis of 587 of the donors used high-throughput TCR beta sequencing to judge whether each TCR beta V gene segment behaved as functional or pseudogenic. Donor age, sex, ethnicity and CMV serostatus were compiled together with the repertoire data. Genome-wide SNP genotypes for about 55% of the roughly 670 donors were used in a later genetic analysis, which treated that subset as a discovery cohort. All discovery cohort repertoires had been generated using a single sequencing platform. Both class I and class II loci were covered by HLA typing, at four-digit resolution. Typing coverage differed by locus: A, B, C, DRB1 and DQB1 were typed in about 620-630 donors, DQA1 in about 550, DPA1 in 600 to 610, and DPB1 in just under 490. Four to six DR-DQ haplotypes were handled as single units for association and clustering, since linkage in the cohort was strong. Among under 450 genotyped donors of the cohort, an average of around 240,000 unique TCR beta nucleotide sequences were sequenced per donor, around a sixth of them non-productive.

The library was generated by the immunoSEQ multiplex PCR assay. The multiplex PCR relied on a mix of 60 forward primers for TCR Vbeta segments and 13 reverse primers for TCR Jbeta segments. The CDR3 region of rearranged TCR beta genes was amplified from genomic DNA by a multiplex PCR assay. The amplified TCR beta libraries were sequenced on the Illumina HiSeq System as 87-base-pair reads. Per the authors' processing: Across the 670 or so repertoires, a later analysis counted approximately 83 million unique TCR beta chains, 9.5 million to 13 million of which were shared by at least two donors. Raw reads were error-corrected and collapsed into unique sequences by a nearest-neighbor algorithm in which closely related sequences were merged to remove PCR and sequencing errors. CDR3 sequences were aligned to IMGT reference sequences to assign V, D and J gene segments. For a sequence to be retained, at least a six-nucleotide match to both a V gene segment and a J gene segment was required. A rearrangement counted as productive if the CDR3 had no stop codons and remained in frame with V and J, and every other rearrangement counted as non-productive. CDR3 was defined by IMGT convention, running from the second conserved V-encoded cysteine to the conserved J-encoded phenylalanine. The earlier analysis of more than 450 of the donors excluded sequences that lacked an unambiguous match to a single V gene segment. An earlier analysis of several hundred of the donors called V segments functional above 56.7% productive rearrangements and segregating when the between-donor standard deviation exceeded 5%. A statistical classification framework was built to diagnose cytomegalovirus status from the catalog of TCR beta chain sequences. In a later analysis, TCR nucleotide sequences were compared against IMGT/GENE-DB human TR gene sequences so that V and J genes could be assigned. A later analysis assigned CDR3 sequences and most-parsimonious VDJ recombination scenarios with the TCRdist pipeline. In a later analysis, each TCR beta chain was defined by its CDR3 amino acid sequence together with its V-gene family, and reads without a unique V-gene family were excluded. To address suspected cross-contamination and a sequencing artifact, a later analysis removed roughly 640 highly shared, low-generation-probability nucleotide sequences. A later analysis calculated a clonal expansion index for each public chain from normalized within-repertoire ranks of inferred template counts. In a later analysis, generation probabilities were computed with a VDJ recombination model fitted to out-of-frame rearrangements, and the resulting probabilities were checked against IGoR. In a later analysis, hypergeometric tests were used to score TCR-TCR, TCR-HLA and TCR-CMV co-occurrence, with a repertoire-size bias correction applied to TCR pairs. False discovery rates were estimated in a later analysis by permuting HLA or CMV assignments 20 times. In a later analysis, co-occurring TCRs were grouped using DBSCAN, and TCRdist sequence similarity was added for clustering within HLA-allele-positive subsets. Repertoires with fewer than 30,000 or more than 120,000 public chains were left out of co-occurrence clustering, as were four to six repertoires with anomalous nucleotide sharing. In its TCRdb copy, this immuneACCESS table keeps in-frame sequences only and misses some clones. Where compared with another copy, unresolved V genes explain less than half of these, and the others have no known cause. That table is the source of V, J and clone size, and D and trimming were worked out from the DNA. Across this sample there are approximately 190,000 clones, with 87% seen only once. Of the sample, around 1.4% is held by the ten largest clones.

The cohort consisted of some 730 healthy bone marrow donors. All cohort members were sampled while nominally healthy, although unrecorded immune exposures were likely present. The donor tested CMV seronegative and was one of the 352 seronegative cohort members. A peripheral blood sample was provided by each donor, and peripheral blood mononuclear cells were used for TCR beta sequencing. Genomic DNA was extracted from the blood cell samples with the Qiagen DNeasy Blood Extraction Kit. Results the study describes overall, beyond this receptor: In a later genetic analysis, fewer N-insertions in productive TCRs were reported among donors in an Asian-associated ancestry cluster than the approximately 710-donor mean. In both the original and validation cohorts, the classifier was reported to diagnose cytomegalovirus status with high specificity and sensitivity. Strong co-occurrence of HLA alleles, especially DR and DQ, made assigning TCR associations to individual alleles difficult. HLA typing was unavailable for some donors at each locus, so association tests used only the typed subset. A later analysis reported that several top co-occurrence clusters appeared linked to parvovirus B19, influenza, CMV and Epstein-Barr virus. A later analysis associated roughly 17,000 TCR beta sequences with specific HLA alleles at a false discovery rate of 0.05. Most CMV-associated TCR beta chains appeared to be HLA-restricted in a later analysis, and the HLA associations seemed to be driven largely by CMV exposure. In an earlier analysis of approximately 590 of the donors, most TCR beta V segments appeared in productive rearrangements about 87% or about 30% of the time, broadly matching IMGT annotations. In this cohort, only TCR beta chains were sequenced, and detectable features were limited by the absence of alpha or paired-chain data. A further reported finding was that TCR beta sequences accurately predicted the HLA-A and HLA-B alleles for most subjects in the first cohort. A later analysis found that TCR association rates varied across HLA loci, with DRB1 alleles showing the most associated TCRs and HLA-C alleles the fewest. Some IMGT-functional V segments, including TRBV6-2 and TRBV6-3, could not be distinguished by the 87-base-pair reads and were therefore excluded. In a later analysis, HLA-associated TCR beta chains were found to be more clonally expanded and to have lower generation probabilities than equally common non-associated chains. Roughly uniform sequencing depth across donors was assumed in presence/absence analyses, although this assumption may not hold. Immune exposure information for the cohort was limited to CMV serostatus. A cluster of highly shared sequence variants was judged likely to represent a technical artifact of the sequencing pipeline. The authors suggested that the approach could potentially be extended to other disease states and immunological phenotypes. Correlated functional status among segregating V segments might reflect linkage disequilibrium, but an unknown experimental factor could not be ruled out. In a later genetic analysis, a missense DCLRE1C variant was associated with V-gene and J-gene trimming of TCR beta chains, and the association was replicated in an independent cohort. A total of fewer than 200 TCR beta chains were listed by the study as associated with cytomegalovirus. Most TCR sequences were seen in very few donors, while some public TCRs were found in many individuals. A few of the identified cytomegalovirus-associated TCR beta chains were confirmed in vitro to be specific for cytomegalovirus antigens. About 17 rarely observed V segments, including chromosome 9 orphons, were excluded from the earlier analysis of just under 600 of the donors because counts were too low.

Based on the germline V gene, the CDR1 and CDR2 sequences are SGDLS and YYNGEE. V loses 1 base at its end and J loses 3 bases; junction bases beyond the gene matches: 10. There are 18 amino acids in the CDR3, from cysteine to phenylalanine inclusive. Of the read, only the CDR3 DNA is kept; its 54 bases are in frame from base 1. Points on this clone: The antigen this receptor binds is unknown. Within one base of it there is no much larger clone, and no base qualities were kept.

This sequence originates from a man in his thirties or forties in good health and CMV-seronegative. Sequencing was done on a sample of PBMCs. The chain couples TRBV9 to TRBJ2-3; 11 junctional bases match TRBD2. For the CDR3, the sequence is CASSVTLGASGRTDTQYF. The base sequence is TGTGCCAGCAGCGTAACGCTAGGGGCTAGCGGGAGGACAGATACGCAGTATTTT.